This T cell receptor (beta chain) was obtained from a study of cytomegalovirus exposure and HLA in healthy donors (dated by TCRdb to the late 2010s). Notes on the research overall: An earlier analysis of 587 of the donors reported 276 Gb of sequence data and 95 million to 120 million unique TCR beta sequences obtained from about 200 million T cells. An early release covering more than 500 HLA-typed donors comprised about 320 gigabases of sequencing data and approximately 80 million unique TCR sequences. The genetic ancestry cluster associated with self-reported Caucasian donors included roughly 84% of the 300 to 400 genotyped donors. The aim of the study was to test whether cataloging public T cell receptors could identify signatures of past pathogen exposure. The study profiled the T cell repertoires of about 640 subjects by immunosequencing and related them to cytomegalovirus serostatus. A separate validation cohort of about 110 different subjects was used in addition to the 666-subject first cohort. To predict cytomegalovirus infection status, the study brought together high-throughput TCR immunosequencing, statistical association of individual TCRs with disease status, and machine learning. A later analysis re-analyzed previously published TCR beta repertoires from several hundred donors and added high-resolution HLA genotyping to study TCR occurrence patterns. In the later analysis, no new phenotypic data were used to find candidate immune exposures; instead, reliance was placed on TCR beta sequences and their occurrence across donors. An earlier analysis of around 540 of the donors applied high-throughput TCR beta sequencing to assess whether each TCR beta V gene segment acted as functional or pseudogenic. Donor age, sex, ethnicity and CMV serostatus were collected together with the repertoire data. In a later genetic analysis, genome-wide SNP genotypes for about 55% of the roughly 700 donors were used, and that subset was treated as a discovery cohort. All discovery cohort repertoires had been generated using a single sequencing platform. Class I and class II HLA loci were covered by the typing at four-digit resolution. The number of typed donors differed by locus: about 629-640 for A, B, C, DRB1 and DQB1; 500 to 550 for DQA1; approximately 610 for DPA1; and about 470 for DPB1. Because of strong linkage in the cohort, roughly five DR-DQ haplotypes were treated as single units for association and clustering. On average, roughly 200,000 unique TCR beta nucleotide sequences were sequenced per donor among more than 350 genotyped donors of the cohort, with about 19% of those sequences being non-productive.

The CDR3, from cysteine to phenylalanine, totals 14 residues. Only CDR3 DNA is held: 42 bases, read in frame from base 1. For CDR1 and CDR2, the germline V gene lists LGHNT and FRNRAP. V drops 2 bases and J drops 6 bases, leaving 11 bases in between. The cohort was made up of approximately 700 healthy bone marrow donors. Cohort members were all nominally healthy when sampled, although unrecorded immune exposures were likely present. The donor tested CMV seronegative, placing the donor among the 350 to 400 seronegative members of the cohort. Every donor gave a peripheral blood sample, and the peripheral blood mononuclear cells from that sample were used for TCR beta sequencing. The Qiagen DNeasy Blood Extraction Kit was used to extract genomic DNA from the blood cell samples. The library was built by means of the immunoSEQ multiplex PCR assay. For the multiplex PCR, a mixture combining 60 forward primers for TCR Vbeta segments and 13 reverse primers for TCR Jbeta segments was used. Amplification of the CDR3 region of rearranged TCR beta genes was performed with a multiplex PCR assay on genomic DNA. Amplified TCR beta libraries were sequenced as 87-base-pair reads on the Illumina HiSeq System. On the study's bioinformatics: A later analysis tallied roughly 78 million unique TCR beta chains across the 600 to 700 repertoires, and approximately 12 million of those chains were shared by two or more donors. Raw reads were error-corrected and collapsed into unique sequences by a nearest-neighbor algorithm in which closely related sequences were merged to remove PCR and sequencing errors. CDR3 sequences were aligned to IMGT reference sequences to assign V, D and J gene segments. Each retained sequence needed at least a six-nucleotide match to both a V gene segment and a J gene segment. Rearrangements were classified as productive when the CDR3 lacked stop codons and remained in frame with V and J, and all other rearrangements were classified as non-productive. CDR3 was defined by IMGT convention, running from the second conserved V-encoded cysteine to the conserved J-encoded phenylalanine. Sequences without an unambiguous match to a single V gene segment were excluded from the earlier analysis of 500 to 700 of the donors. In an earlier analysis of around 600 of the donors, V segments were called functional above 56.7% productive rearrangements and were called segregating when the between-donor standard deviation exceeded 5%. A statistical classification framework was developed to diagnose cytomegalovirus status using the catalog of TCR beta chain sequences. V and J gene assignment, in a later analysis, came from comparing TCR nucleotide sequences with IMGT/GENE-DB human TR gene sequences. In a later analysis, CDR3 sequences and most-parsimonious VDJ recombination scenarios were assigned using the TCRdist pipeline. A later analysis defined each TCR beta chain by its CDR3 amino acid sequence plus V-gene family, and excluded reads lacking a unique V-gene family. To address suspected cross-contamination and a sequencing artifact, a later analysis removed approximately 600 highly shared, low-generation-probability nucleotide sequences. A later analysis calculated a clonal expansion index for each public chain from normalized within-repertoire ranks of inferred template counts. In a later analysis, generation probabilities were computed with a VDJ recombination model fitted to out-of-frame rearrangements, and the resulting probabilities were checked against IGoR. In a later analysis, hypergeometric tests were used to score TCR-TCR, TCR-HLA and TCR-CMV co-occurrence, with a repertoire-size bias correction applied to TCR pairs. In a later analysis, false discovery rates were estimated by permuting HLA or CMV assignments 20 times. A later analysis grouped co-occurring TCRs with DBSCAN, adding TCRdist sequence similarity when clustering within HLA-allele-positive subsets. Repertoires with fewer than 30,000 or more than 120,000 public chains, plus five repertoires with anomalous nucleotide sharing, were excluded from co-occurrence clustering. TCRdb took over this immuneACCESS table, retaining in-frame rearrangements with V and J assigned. Such tables are incomplete; in checked studies, under half of the missing clones stem from an unresolved V gene, and the remainder is unexplained. For V, J and clone size, that table is used; D and trimming come from the DNA. Present in this sample are about 170,000 clones, less than 90% of which were seen just once. 0.35% to 0.4% of the sample comes from the top ten.

Comments on this clone: Its cognate antigen has yet to be identified. No base quality information exists; no much larger clone differs at one position.

The full study reports these points: Linkage disequilibrium might explain the correlated functional status among segregating V segments, but an unknown experimental factor could not be ruled out. This cohort had only TCR beta chains sequenced, and the lack of alpha or paired-chain data limited which features could be detected. Most TCR sequences were seen in very few donors, while some public TCRs were found in many individuals. Several of the top co-occurrence clusters appeared to be linked to parvovirus B19, influenza, CMV and Epstein-Barr virus, according to a later analysis. A later analysis found that TCR association rates varied across HLA loci, with DRB1 alleles showing the most associated TCRs and HLA-C alleles the fewest. In a later genetic analysis, fewer N-insertions in productive TCRs were reported among donors in an Asian-associated ancestry cluster than the roughly 700-donor mean. In vitro tests confirmed that three of the cytomegalovirus-associated TCR beta chains recognize cytomegalovirus antigens. Most CMV-associated TCR beta chains appeared to be HLA-restricted in a later analysis, and the HLA associations seemed to be driven largely by CMV exposure. Broadly in line with IMGT annotations, most TCR beta V segments showed up in productive rearrangements about 87% or about 30% of the time in an earlier analysis of several hundred of the donors. The earlier analysis of fewer than 750 of the donors excluded around 17 rarely observed V segments, including chromosome 9 orphons, because counts were too low. The presence/absence analyses assumed that sequencing depth was roughly uniform across donors, and that assumption may not be true. The only immune exposure information available for the cohort was CMV serostatus. In the study, 164 TCR beta chains were listed as associated with cytomegalovirus. The 87-base-pair reads could not distinguish some IMGT-functional V segments, including TRBV6-2 and TRBV6-3, so those segments were excluded. According to the authors, the approach could potentially be generalized to other disease states and immunological phenotypes. In both the original and validation cohorts, the classifier was reported to diagnose cytomegalovirus status with high specificity and sensitivity. An association between a missense DCLRE1C variant and V-gene and J-gene trimming of TCR beta chains was found in a later genetic analysis and replicated in an independent cohort. In a later analysis, HLA-associated TCR beta chains were found to be more clonally expanded and to have lower generation probabilities than equally common non-associated chains. Because HLA typing was missing for some donors at each locus, association tests included only the typed subset. In a later analysis, 16,951 TCR beta sequences were associated with specific HLA alleles at a false discovery rate of 0.05. A further reported finding was that TCR beta sequences accurately predicted the HLA-A and HLA-B alleles for most subjects in the first cohort. When HLA alleles, especially DR and DQ, strongly co-occurred, TCR associations were difficult to assign to individual alleles. A group of highly shared sequence variants was considered likely to be a technical artifact of the sequencing pipeline.

The source material was PBMCs. The chain uses TRBV12-5 and TRBJ2-1; the D gene is perhaps TRBD1, from 6 matching bases. The receptor comes from a boy between 2 and 10 years old in good health and CMV-seronegative. For the CDR3, the sequence is CASGLLGQLNEQFF. In nucleotide form, the sequence is TGTGCTAGTGGTTTGTTAGGACAGCTCAATGAGCAGTTCTTC.